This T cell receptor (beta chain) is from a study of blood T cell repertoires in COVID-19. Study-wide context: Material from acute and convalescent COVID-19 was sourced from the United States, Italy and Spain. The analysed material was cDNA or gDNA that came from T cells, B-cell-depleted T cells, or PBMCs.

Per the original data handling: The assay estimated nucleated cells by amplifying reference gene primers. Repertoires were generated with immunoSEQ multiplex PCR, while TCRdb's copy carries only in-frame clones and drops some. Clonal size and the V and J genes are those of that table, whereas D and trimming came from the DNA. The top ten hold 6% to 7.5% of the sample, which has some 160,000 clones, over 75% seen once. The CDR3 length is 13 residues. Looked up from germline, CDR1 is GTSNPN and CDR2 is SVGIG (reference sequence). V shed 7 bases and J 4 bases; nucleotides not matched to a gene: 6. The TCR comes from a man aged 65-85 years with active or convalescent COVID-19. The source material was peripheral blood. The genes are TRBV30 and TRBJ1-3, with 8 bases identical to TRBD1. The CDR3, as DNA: TGTGCCTTAGGAACAGGGGGAGGAAACACCATATATTTT. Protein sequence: CALGTGGGNTIYF.